The subject of this entry is one TCR beta chain. This sample was taken from a study of blood T cell repertoires in COVID-19. Looking at the study overall: Sites across the United States, Italy and Spain contributed samples from acute and convalescent COVID-19. PBMCs, B-cell-depleted T cells, or T cells were the source of the cDNA or gDNA that made up the material.

Germline CDR1 reads ENHRY; CDR2 reads SYGVKD. The CDR3 is 13 amino acids. Trimming took 6 bases from V and 2 from J, leaving 10 bases between them. The data were produced by immunoSEQ multiplex PCR, yet TCRdb's version contains in-frame clones alone and is incomplete. The sample shows some 28,000 clones, 87% of them seen only once. V usage is TRBV10-3 and J usage is TRBJ1-2, with D hard to call. Sequenced input: peripheral blood. The TCR comes from a human donor in a cohort sampled during active COVID-19. CDR3 DNA: TGTGCCATCAGACAGAACCTCAACTATGGCTACACCTTC. Amino acid sequence: CAIRQNLNYGYTF.